This T cell receptor (beta chain) was profiled in a study of blood T cell repertoires in COVID-19 (dated by TCRdb to 2018 to 2021). Regarding the research as a whole: Collaborator samples came from the United States, Italy and Spain and covered acute and convalescent phases of COVID-19. The material from the prospective study consisted of cDNA or gDNA derived from T cells, B-cell-depleted T cells, or PBMCs. Deeply sampled blood TCRbeta repertoires from subjects exposed to, actively infected with, or recovered from COVID-19 were included in the dataset. A freely available public database, intended as a resource for researchers studying the immune response to SARS-CoV-2, is where the repertoires were released. Samples were obtained from the ongoing ImmuneRACE study (first 160 participants) and from roughly 1,300 subjects provided by 6 global collaborators. Nearly every sample came with metadata listing a de-identified subject ID, COVID-19 status, age in years and sex. HLA class I and class II types, where available, came from metadata supplied by the sample provider rather than from assay-based typing. The research as a whole found: The quantity of clinical and demographic metadata differed by source and by participant and was supplied without curation.

The CDR3 runs 16 residues from the cysteine to the phenylalanine. The retained sequence is limited to the CDR3, 48 bases, with the frame set at the first base. V and J are trimmed by 2 bases and 1 base, and the gene matches miss 2 bases of the junction. Note on this clone: What this receptor recognizes is not known. Qualities for individual bases were not recorded, and no much larger clone is one base off.

TCRbeta CDR3 regions were amplified from genomic DNA by means of the immunoSEQ Assay, a bias-controlled multiplex PCR. The source study handled its data this way. The number of nucleated cells in each sample was estimated by amplification of reference gene primers within the assay. To quantify the absolute abundance of each unique TCRbeta CDR3 rearrangement, sequence reads were collapsed and filtered. Productive Simpson clonality was computed per sample as the square root of Simpson's diversity index over productive rearrangements. This immuneACCESS table, as held by TCRdb, lists in-frame sequences with V and J called but not all clones. Of the missing ones, under half trace to an unresolved V gene in checked studies; the others have no known cause. V, J and clone size are taken as reported in that table, and D and trimming were inferred from the DNA itself. Across this sample there are more than 50,000 clones, with over 80% seen only once. The ten largest clones capture 1.9% of the sample.

The collaborating institutions used their own protocols to collect whole blood in K2EDTA tubes. For TCRbeta analysis, collaborators shipped samples as frozen whole blood, isolated PBMCs, or DNA extracted from either of those sample types. Sequencing was carried out using peripheral blood. The TCR originated in a woman aged 55-75 years with acute or convalescent COVID-19. Rearrangement joined TRBV23-1 to TRBJ2-2; 9 central nucleotides agree with TRBD1. TRBV23-1 is identified as an open reading frame with a role that is uncertain. The DNA sequence reads TGCGCCAGCAGTCAAGGGACAGGGATGAACACCGGGGAGCTGTTTTTT. This translates into CASSQGTGMNTGELFF.